Following are 10 T cell receptor beta chains from one sample sequenced in a study of blood T cell repertoires in COVID-19. Assay used: immunoSEQ multiplex PCR; TCRdb lists only in-frame clones, some missing. The repertoire consists of about 440,000 clones, with around 89% occurring once and the leading ten covering 4.3%. The specimen sequenced was peripheral blood. These receptors were collected from a woman aged 25-40 years with acute or convalescent COVID-19.

The chain uses TRBV20-1 and TRBJ1-1; D call uncertain. The V end lost 3 bases, the J end lost 2 bases, and 7 bases lay between the germline ends. Germline V CDR1 and CDR2: DFQATT, SNEGSKA (reference sequence). This CDR3 contains 12 residues. CDR3 loop: CSASLLNTEAFF. In DNA form, the CDR3 reads TGCAGTGCTAGTTTGCTAAACACTGAAGCTTTCTTT.

J is TRBJ2-7 and V is TRBV5-5; 12 nucleotides agree with TRBD1. Losses at the gene ends were 4 bases for V and 7 bases for J; bases not matched to a gene: 9. This CDR3 contains 15 residues. The germline V gene encodes CDR1 SGHKS and CDR2 YYEKEE (reference sequence). The CDR3 nucleotides read TGTGCCAGCAGCCCTGGGGGACAGGGGGCGGGTGAGCAGTACTTC. Its translation: CASSPGGQGAGEQYF.

The genes are TRBV21-1 and TRBJ2-1; no check of the table's D call, TRBD2, against the DNA was made. TRBV21-1 is a pseudogene segment. This CDR3 spans 16 amino acids. This chain's CDR3 is CASSLRTALGRNEQFF. The CDR3 nucleotides read TGTGCCAGCAGCCTTCGGACCGCCCTAGGGAGAAATGAGCAGTTCTTC.

The rearrangement uses TRBV5-6 and TRBJ2-7; 8 nucleotides agree with TRBD1. V lost 7 bases and J lost 0; bases outside the gene matches: 6. This CDR3 comprises 14 residues. Germline V lookup: CDR1 SGHDT, CDR2 YYEEEE. DNA for the CDR3: TGTGCCAGCGCCACCGGGACAGGCTCCTACGAGCAGTACTTC. This translates into CASATGTGSYEQYF. Looking up the rest from reference TRBV5-6 and TRBJ2-7 gives the full variable domain: DAGVTQSPTHLIKTRGQQVTLRCSPKSGHDTVSWYQQALGQGPQFIFQYYEEEERQRGNFPDRFSGHQFPNYSSELNVNALLLGDSALYLCASATGTGSYEQYFGPGTRLTVT.

The gene calls are TRBV9 and TRBJ1-2; tentative D call: TRBD1 (6 bases). With 4 bases removed from V and 3 bases from J, the gap between germline ends came to 19 bases. Germline V lookup: CDR1 SGDLS, CDR2 YYNGEE. The CDR3 spans 16 residues. CDR3 nucleotides: TGTGCCAGCAGCACTCCGGTCAGGGGAGGGGACTATGGCTACACCTTC. This codes for CASSTPVRGGDYGYTF. Drawing the rest from reference TRBV9 and TRBJ1-2, the complete variable domain is DSGVTQTPKHLITATGQRVTLRCSPRSGDLSVYWYQQSLDQGLQFLIQYYNGEERAKGNILERFSAQQFPDLHSELNLSSLELGDSALYFCASSTPVRGGDYGYTFGSGTRLTVV.

This chain joins TRBV4-1 and TRBJ2-2; D may be TRBD1 (6 bases). The CDR3 sequence is 16 residues long. In germline, CDR1 is MGHRA, CDR2 YSYEKL. Trimming cost V 1 base and J 2 bases, with 11 bases left between them. The CDR3 sequence is CASSQVWGPNTGELFF. The DNA for the CDR3 is TGCGCCAGCAGCCAAGTTTGGGGGCCTAACACCGGGGAGCTGTTTTTT.

The rearrangement joins TRBV5-4 to TRBJ1-2; 12 bases align to TRBD1. The junction had 14 bases not matched to a gene; V was cut back by 4 bases and J by 7 bases. CDR3 size: 17 residues. CDR1 is SGHNT and CDR2 is YYREEE in the germline V gene (reference sequence). The CDR3 nucleotides read TGTGCCAGCAGCCATCCCACCGGGGACAGGGGGCTCTCTGGCTACACCTTC. Encoded protein: CASSHPTGDRGLSGYTF.

This clone has just one count. The rearrangement uses TRBV19 and TRBJ2-3, with 9 bases aligning to TRBD2. Unmatched junction bases numbered 8, after V lost 4 bases and J lost 6 bases. CDR1 and CDR2 from the germline V gene are LNHDA and SQIVND (reference sequence). This CDR3 contains 15 residues. CDR3 coding DNA: TGTGCCAGTAGTAGTGCGGGGGGGCTTGCGGATACGCAGTATTTT. Encoded protein: CASSSAGGLADTQYF. Combining the CDR3 with reference TRBV19 and TRBJ2-3 gives the whole variable domain DGGITQSPKYLFRKEGQNVTLSCEQNLNHDAMYWYRQDPGQGLRLIYYSQIVNDFQKGDIAEGYSVSREKKESFPLTVTSAQKNPTAFYLCASSSAGGLADTQYFGPGTRLTVL.

V and J are TRBV4-1 and TRBJ2-6; possible D gene TRBD2, 5 bases. CDR3 length: 17 residues. The germline V gene has CDR1 MGHRA and CDR2 YSYEKL. The V end was cut by 0 bases, the J end by 0 bases, with 9 bases between. CDR3 protein: CASSQDVGSSGANVLTF. The CDR3 DNA reads as TGCGCCAGCAGCCAAGATGTTGGGAGCTCTGGGGCCAACGTCCTGACTTTC.

This clone was counted once. The genes are TRBV3-1 (or the pseudogene TRBV3-2) and TRBJ2-3; D is possibly TRBD1 (6 bases). V was clipped by 6 bases and J by 5 bases, with 21 bases between them. There are 16 residues in the CDR3. From germline, CDR1 is LGHDT and CDR2 YNNKEL (reference sequence). The CDR3 is CASSHFAGVSVDTQYF. In DNA, the CDR3 is TGTGCCAGCAGTCATTTCGCAGGGGTTTCGGTAGATACGCAGTATTTT.